This T cell receptor beta chain was identified in a study of T cell repertoires in cytomegalovirus infection. Using its own MiXCR run on the reads, TCRdb lists one record per CDR3 protein. Of about a million distinct CDR3 sequences listed, 30% to 40% were seen once; the top ten hold 10% to 15%. As concerns this clonotype: The antigen remains unidentified.

This clonotype was obtained from a human donor in good health (CMV status not recorded). Some clones in this sample may be carry-over from other donors' samples. The specimen was cultured CD8+ T cells from PBMCs, collected from culture after CMV antigen stimulation.

This CDR3 reads CASMSGRGWAYNEQFF. The CDR3 DNA follows: TGTGCCAGCATGTCCGGGCGGGGGTGGGCCTACAATGAGCAGTTCTTC. The gene calls are TRBV12-3 or TRBV12-4 and TRBJ2-1; 7 positions agree with TRBD2. The CDR3 sequence is 16 residues long. V was pared by 7 bases and J by 2 bases, with 11 bases of the junction left unmatched.